This entry lists 19 T cell receptor beta chains sequenced from one sample in a study of vaccination effects on CD4 cells after COVID-19. Here immunoSEQ multiplex PCR was the method, and the copy in TCRdb shows in-frame clones only, minus some. The sample lists tens of thousands of clones, roughly 80% occurring once. Their cognate antigens are unknown. Within the ViraFEST assay, antigen-specific CD4+ T cells underwent expansion with viral peptide pools prior to sequencing. The authors isolated CD4+ T cells after about 10 days of culture. The source was CD4+ T cells from PBMCs cultured with HCoV-229E spike peptides, collected before COVID-19 vaccination. The receptors derive from a human donor who received a COVID-19 vaccine.

This clone was found a few times. The chain links TRBV18 to TRBJ1-5; no firm D call. V was clipped by 2 bases and J by 3 bases, with 5 bases between them. The CDR3 has 13 amino acids. Germline V gene data show CDR1 as KGHSH and CDR2 as LQKENI. This CDR3 reads CASSPGINQPQHF. CDR3 nucleotide sequence: TGTGCCAGCTCACCAGGTATCAATCAGCCCCAGCATTTT.

V is TRBV5-4 and J is TRBJ2-3, with a possible D match to TRBD1 (5 bases). Trimming took off 4 bases at V and 4 bases at J, with 13 bases between the two ends. CDR3 length: 14 residues. Germline V gene lookup returns CDR1 SGHNT and CDR2 YYREEE (reference sequence). Here the CDR3 reads CASSPGPSADTQYF. Written as DNA, the CDR3 is TGTGCCAGCAGCCCAGGGCCGTCCGCAGATACGCAGTATTTT.

The rearrangement joins TRBV30 to TRBJ2-1, with 8 bases that match TRBD1. Germline CDR1 GTSNPN, CDR2 SVGIG (reference sequence). This CDR3 spans 14 amino acids. V lost 1 base, J lost 4 bases, and 3 bases stayed unmatched. The CDR3 DNA is TGTGCCTGGAGTGGTGACAGGGGTTACAATGAGCAGTTCTTC. Protein: CAWSGDRGYNEQFF. The whole variable domain, remainder taken from reference TRBV30 and TRBJ2-1, is SQTIHQWPATLVQPVGSPLSLECTVEGTSNPNLYWYRQAAGRGLQLLFYSVGIGQISSEVPQNLSASRPQDRQFILSSKKLLLSDSGFYLCAWSGDRGYNEQFFGPGTRLTVL.

V usage is TRBV6-5 and J usage is TRBJ2-7, with 9 bases lining up with TRBD1. Germline V gene sequence: CDR1 MNHEY, CDR2 SVGAGI. This CDR3 has 14 amino acids. The J segment lost 3 bases and the V segment lost 8 bases, leaving 8 bases of the junction unmatched. This CDR3 reads CASSRGTGNYEQYV. Written as DNA, the CDR3 is TGTGCCAGCTCTCGAGGGACAGGGAACTACGAGCAGTACGTC.

This clone appeared a few times. The chain is built from TRBV10-2 and TRBJ2-7; the D is unclear. V lost 6 bases, J lost 0 bases, and 6 bases lay in between. CDR1 WSHSY and CDR2 SAAADI come from the germline V gene. CDR3 length: 12 amino acids. Here the CDR3 reads CASRDGSYEQYV. DNA of the CDR3: TGCGCCAGCAGGGACGGCTCCTACGAGCAGTACGTC.

V is TRBV18 and J is TRBJ2-3; D ambiguous. The CDR3 consists of 13 residues. CDR1 and CDR2 (germline): KGHSH, LQKENI. Trimming pared 4 bases from V and 3 bases from J, leaving 8 bases between. CDR3: CASSLSVTDTQYF. The CDR3 DNA reads as TGTGCCAGCTCACTCTCGGTAACAGATACGCAGTATTTT. The full variable domain, in which reference TRBV18 and TRBJ2-3 provide the parts outside the CDR3, is NAGVMQNPRHLVRRRGQEARLRCSPMKGHSHVYWYRQLPEEGLKFMVYLQKENIIDESGMPKERFSAEFPKEGPSILRIQQVVRGDSAAYFCASSLSVTDTQYFGPGTRLTVL.

V is TRBV18 and J is TRBJ2-3, with 7 bases lining up with TRBD2. There are 14 residues in the CDR3. With 3 bases clipped from V and 0 bases from J, the junction kept 0 bases outside the gene matches. The germline CDR1 and CDR2 sequences are KGHSH and LQKENI. The CDR3 nucleotides are TGTGCCAGCTCACCGCGGGGGAGCACAGATACGCAGTATTTT. This translates into CASSPRGSTDTQYF.

V gene TRBV5-3 combines with J gene TRBJ1-2, with no clear D. TRBV5-3 is identified as an open reading frame with a role that is uncertain. V shed 4 bases and J shed 4 bases, with 14 bases lying between them. The CDR3 loop spans 14 amino acids. This CDR3 reads CARSPLDGAYGYTF. CDR3 coding DNA: TGTGCCAGAAGCCCACTTGACGGAGCCTATGGCTACACCTTC.

This sequence joins TRBV5-4 and TRBJ1-2; weak D call: TRBD1 (6 bases). CDR3 length equals 15 residues. CDR1 and CDR2 from the germline V gene are SGHNT and YYREEE (reference sequence). Deletions cut 1 base from V and 1 base from J, with 11 bases between. CDR3 protein: CASSLRGGDNYGYTF. The DNA of the CDR3 is TGTGCCAGCAGCTTGCGAGGGGGGGATAACTATGGCTACACCTTC.

This clone was seen just once. J is TRBJ2-3 and V is TRBV5-4, with 9 positions matching TRBD1. Losses at the gene ends were 2 bases for V and 4 bases for J; bases not matched to a gene: 8. Germline loops: CDR1 SGHNT, CDR2 YYREEE (reference sequence). CDR3 length: 16 residues. CDR3 nucleotide sequence: TGTGCCAGCAGCTTCCCCCGGACAGGGGAGGCAGATACGCAGTATTTT. Protein sequence: CASSFPRTGEADTQYF.

This clone appeared a single time. The chain uses TRBV6-6 and TRBJ1-5; possibly TRBD1 for D (5 bases). Germline V CDR1 and CDR2: MNHNY, SVGAGI (reference sequence). V gave up 5 bases and J gave up 5 bases, with 10 bases separating them. There are 13 residues in the CDR3. The CDR3 nucleotides read TGTGCCAGCAGTGTGGGGGAATATCAGCCCCAGCATTTT. Its translation: CASSVGEYQPQHF.

The CDR3 spells CASSQFGGRADTQYF. As DNA, the CDR3 is TGCGCCAGCAGCCAATTTGGGGGGCGAGCAGATACGCAGTATTTT. The chain links TRBV4-1 to TRBJ2-3; tentatively, D is TRBD1 or TRBD2 (6 bases each). V dropped 2 bases and J dropped 4 bases, with 13 bases sitting between them. Germline-derived CDR1 and CDR2 are MGHRA and YSYEKL. The CDR3 extends over 15 amino acids.

The chain links TRBV5-1 to TRBJ2-5; 9 positions match TRBD2. The J segment lost 2 bases and the V segment lost 4 bases, leaving 9 bases of the junction unmatched. This CDR3 has 16 residues. Germline V gene data show CDR1 as SGHRS and CDR2 as YFSETQ. CDR3 protein: CASSVGTSFGQETQYF. For the CDR3, the DNA is TGCGCCAGCAGCGTGGGGACTAGCTTCGGGCAAGAGACCCAGTACTTC.

This clone was recorded only once. This chain links TRBV11-2 with TRBJ2-5; 8 bases line up with TRBD2. The CDR3 has 15 amino acids. J lost 4 bases, V lost 1 base, and 5 bases had no gene match. Germline CDR1 is SGHAT and CDR2 is FQNNGV. The CDR3 bases are TGTGCCAGCAGCTTAGTGACGGGGGGGCCAGAGACCCAGTACTTC. It specifies CASSLVTGGPETQYF.

The CDR3 spells CASTQGGTGGERYGYTF. In nucleotides, the CDR3 is TGTGCCAGCACTCAGGGGGGGACAGGGGGCGAAAGGTATGGCTACACCTTC. This chain joins TRBV28 and TRBJ1-2; 12 bases match TRBD1. Germline CDR1 MDHEN, CDR2 SYDVKM. There are 17 residues in the CDR3. The junction had 14 bases not matched to a gene; V was cut back by 7 bases and J by 5 bases.

This clone was seen a single time. The chain recombines TRBV19 with TRBJ1-5; 10 bases agree with TRBD1. There are 13 residues in the CDR3. With V trimmed by 9 bases and J by 7 bases, 6 bases remained unmatched. From germline, CDR1 is LNHDA and CDR2 SQIVND (reference sequence). The CDR3 is CASTGDRGQPQHF. The CDR3, as DNA: TGTGCCAGCACCGGGGACAGGGGCCAGCCCCAGCATTTT.

This chain connects TRBV2 to TRBJ2-7; D is ambiguous. The CDR3 spans 14 residues. V shed 1 base and J shed 6 bases, with 13 bases lying between them. Germline loops: CDR1 SNHLY, CDR2 FYNNEI. CDR3 sequence: CASSEEYTVGEQYV. The CDR3 nucleotides are TGTGCCAGCAGTGAAGAATATACGGTTGGCGAGCAGTACGTC.

This chain links TRBV24-1 with TRBJ2-2; 10 bases agree with TRBD1. The V gene's germline CDR1 is KGHDR and CDR2 SFDVKD. After removal of 4 bases from V and 1 base from J, the junction contained 8 bases not matched to a gene. This CDR3 has 18 residues. The CDR3: CATSDPNRDRGNTGELFF. DNA of the CDR3: TGTGCCACCAGTGACCCGAACCGGGACAGGGGGAACACCGGGGAGCTGTTTTTT.

The CDR3 loop reads CSAVGAGEQYV. CDR3 DNA sequence: TGCAGTGCTGTGGGGGCGGGCGAGCAGTACGTC. V and J are TRBV20-1 and TRBJ2-7, with D possibly matching TRBD1 (6 bases). CDR1 and CDR2 (germline): DFQATT, SNEGSKA (reference sequence). The CDR3 has 11 amino acids. Trimming removed 5 bases from V and 6 bases from J, with 11 bases in between.